This TCR beta chain was sequenced for a study of blood T cell repertoires in COVID-19. In the study overall: Sources were T cells, B-cell-depleted T cells, or PBMCs; the material itself was cDNA or gDNA.

Study processing details: Amplifying reference gene primers gave estimates of nucleated cell counts. The repertoire was sequenced with immunoSEQ multiplex PCR; TCRdb's copy has only in-frame clones and lacks some. V, J and clone size are taken as reported in that table, and D and trimming were inferred from the DNA itself. The sample shows 290,000 or so clones, roughly nine tenths of them seen only once. The sample holds a few counts of this clone. Per germline, CDR1 SGHRS and CDR2 YFSETQ. The CDR3 is 13 amino acids. Trimming took 0 bases from V and 13 from J; bases not matched to a gene: 5. The receptor was derived from a man aged 18 to 29 with active or convalescent COVID-19. Source material: peripheral blood. The genes are TRBV5-1 and TRBJ2-1, with 9 positions matching TRBD2. The CDR3 bases are TGCGCCAGCAGCTTGGTAGTAGCGGGAGTCCAGTTCTTC. Translation: CASSLVVAGVQFF. Full variable domain (rest looked up from reference TRBV5-1 and TRBJ2-1): KAGVTQTPRYLIKTRGQQVTLSCSPISGHRSVSWYQQTPGQGLQFLFEYFSETQRNKGNFPGRFSGRQFSNSRSEMNVSTLELGDSALYLCASSLVVAGVQFFGPGTRLTVL.